The 22 T cell receptor beta chains in this list originate from one sample, sequenced in a study of blood T cell repertoires in COVID-19. Assay used: immunoSEQ multiplex PCR; TCRdb lists only in-frame clones, some missing. The sample lists just under 80,000 clones, approximately 80% seen once, with under 45% in the top ten. Sequenced sample: peripheral blood. All receptors come from an older woman with acute or convalescent COVID-19.

The chain recombines TRBV7-2 with TRBJ1-2, with D perhaps matching TRBD1 (6 bases). Deletions cut 1 base from V and 4 bases from J, with 13 bases between. The CDR3 sequence is 15 residues long. Germline V gene lookup returns CDR1 SGHTA and CDR2 FQGNSA. The DNA for the CDR3 is TGTGCCAGCAGCTTAGAGAGGGGGTTAGGCTATGGCTACACCTTC. This codes for CASSLERGLGYGYTF.

This rearrangement joins TRBV27 to TRBJ2-5; D is possibly TRBD1 (6 bases). This CDR3 comprises 15 residues. Germline CDR1 and CDR2: MNHEY and SMNVEV (reference sequence). V was clipped by 8 bases and J by 0 bases, with 16 bases between them. CDR3 nucleotides: TGTGCCAGCCCTCGTGTGGGGGCGTACCAAGAGACCCAGTACTTC. Its protein is CASPRVGAYQETQYF.

This clone occurred a few times. The chain uses TRBV27 and TRBJ1-6; no firm D call. V lost 6 bases and J 9 bases, leaving 15 bases between the germline ends. The CDR3 loop spans 14 amino acids. CDR1 and CDR2 from the germline V gene are MNHEY and SMNVEV (reference sequence). CDR3 protein: CASRTEYSTSPLHF. DNA for the CDR3: TGTGCCAGCAGAACAGAATATAGTACTTCACCCCTCCACTTT.

This clone was detected only a few times. The rearrangement uses TRBV3-1 (or the pseudogene TRBV3-2) and TRBJ2-5; 11 nucleotides line up with TRBD2. There are 17 residues in the CDR3. Per germline, CDR1 LGHDT and CDR2 YNNKEL (reference sequence). The V and J ends lost 1 base and 5 bases, in that order; junction bases with no gene match: 9. CDR3 in amino acids: CASSQGRLAGGGETQYF. Here the CDR3 DNA reads TGTGCCAGCAGCCAAGGCCGTCTAGCGGGAGGCGGGGAGACCCAGTACTTC.

The rearrangement uses TRBV10-3 and TRBJ1-3; D perhaps matches TRBD1 (5 bases). CDR1 is ENHRY, CDR2 SYGVKD, per germline. The germline V and J ends were trimmed by 4 bases and 2 bases, with 15 bases remaining between them. CDR3 size: 16 residues. CDR3 DNA sequence: TGTGCCATCAGTGCTGATGGGGCAACTACTGGAAACACCATATATTTT. This sequence encodes CAISADGATTGNTIYF.

The chain carries TRBV13 and TRBJ2-3; 9 bases agree with TRBD2. Germline V gene data show CDR1 as PRHDT and CDR2 as FYEKMQ (reference sequence). The J segment lost 3 bases and the V segment lost 5 bases, leaving 9 bases of the junction unmatched. The CDR3 loop spans 16 amino acids. The DNA for the CDR3 is TGTGCCAGCAGCGTCAGACTAGCGGAGTTAACAGATACGCAGTATTTT. As protein: CASSVRLAELTDTQYF.

The chain links TRBV6-1 to TRBJ2-2; 9 nucleotides match TRBD2. The CDR3 has 17 amino acids. Trimming at V came to 1 base and at J to 6 bases, leaving 9 bases not matched to a gene. Germline V gene data show CDR1 as MNHNS and CDR2 as SASEGT. CDR3 bases: TGTGCCAGCAGTGAAGTCTTGATGGCGGGAGGGTCCGGGGAGCTGTTTTTT. Translating it yields CASSEVLMAGGSGELFF.

CDR3 nucleotides: TGTGCCAGCAGTGGACAGCGGGGACAGGTTGATAGCAATCAGCCCCAGCATTTT. Its translation is CASSGQRGQVDSNQPQHF. The rearrangement links TRBV11-2 to TRBJ1-5, with 8 bases that match TRBD1. The CDR3 runs to 18 residues. After removal of 6 bases from V and 0 bases from J, the junction contained 13 bases not matched to a gene. The V gene's germline CDR1 is SGHAT and CDR2 FQNNGV.

The chain recombines TRBV2 with TRBJ1-5; 7 bases are shared with TRBD1. V trimming: 3 bases; J trimming: 5 bases; junction bases outside the gene matches: 4. This CDR3 comprises 14 residues. CDR1 is SNHLY and CDR2 is FYNNEI in the germline V gene. The CDR3 sequence is CASSEGTDHQPQHF. The CDR3 DNA reads TGTGCCAGCAGTGAGGGGACAGATCATCAGCCCCAGCATTTT.

The CDR3 bases are TGTGCCAGCAGCAAGGGTCCTGGGACAGGGGGGCCATATAGCAATCAGCCCCAGCATTTT. Its translation is CASSKGPGTGGPYSNQPQHF. The chain employs TRBV21-1 and TRBJ1-5; the D call TRBD1 from the table was never checked on the DNA. TRBV21-1 is tagged as a pseudogene. The CDR3 contains 20 residues.

The CDR3 loop reads CASFLGLGQHEQYF. In nucleotides, the CDR3 is TGTGCCAGCTTTTTGGGGCTAGGTCAGCACGAGCAGTACTTC. The chain carries TRBV2 and TRBJ2-7; D is perhaps TRBD1 (5 bases). The germline CDR1 and CDR2 sequences are SNHLY and FYNNEI. The CDR3 is made up of 14 amino acids. Trimming shortened V by 8 bases and J by 5 bases, and 19 bases separated the two germline ends.

The rearrangement joins TRBV5-1 to TRBJ2-2; 7 bases are shared with TRBD1. This CDR3 comprises 13 residues. From germline, CDR1 is SGHRS and CDR2 YFSETQ. Germline trimming cut 2 bases from V and 6 bases from J; bases unmatched to any gene: 1. The CDR3 DNA sequence: TGCGCCAGCAGCTTTAGGGGGCCCGGGGAGCTGTTTTTT. Residues: CASSFRGPGELFF.

The chain links TRBV3-1 (or the pseudogene TRBV3-2) to TRBJ1-1; D not certain. This CDR3 spans 14 amino acids. CDR1 and CDR2 (germline): LGHDT, YNNKEL (reference sequence). V was cut by 2 bases and J by 1 base, with 8 bases left in between. CDR3 sequence reads: CASSQNGENTEAFF. Written as DNA, the CDR3 is TGTGCCAGCAGCCAAAACGGGGAGAACACTGAAGCTTTCTTT.

This clone has just a few counts. The rearrangement uses TRBV19 and TRBJ1-1, with TRBD1 matching over 8 bases. This CDR3 has 15 amino acids. The V gene's germline CDR1 is LNHDA and CDR2 SQIVND (reference sequence). Trimming at V came to 4 bases and at J to 4 bases, leaving 8 bases not matched to a gene. CDR3 sequence (DNA): TGTGCCAGTAGTACGGACAGGGTCGGGTCCACTGAAGCTTTCTTT. It codes for CASSTDRVGSTEAFF.

V gene TRBV6-5 combines with J gene TRBJ1-2, with D perhaps TRBD1 (6 bases). V lost 2 bases and J lost 8, with 9 bases in between. The germline V gene encodes CDR1 MNHEY and CDR2 SVGAGI. There are 12 residues in the CDR3. In DNA form, the CDR3 reads TGTGCCAGCAGTTACGACAGGAGGGGCTACACCTTC. Its translation: CASSYDRRGYTF.

The chain combines TRBV3-1 (or the pseudogene TRBV3-2) with TRBJ1-3; possibly TRBD1 for D (5 bases). There are 18 residues in the CDR3. The germline CDR1 and CDR2 sequences are LGHDT and YNNKEL (reference sequence). V gave up 4 bases and J gave up 3 bases, with 22 bases separating them. The CDR3 here is CASSPPARQRSFGNTIYF. The CDR3 DNA follows: TGTGCCAGCAGCCCCCCAGCCCGACAGCGAAGTTTTGGAAACACCATATATTTT.

This clone appeared a single time. This rearrangement joins TRBV7-2 to TRBJ1-2; tentative D call: TRBD1 (5 bases). The CDR3 has 13 residues. Germline V gene lookup returns CDR1 SGHTA and CDR2 FQGNSA. V lost 3 bases to trimming and J lost 2 bases, with 7 bases between them. The DNA for the CDR3 is TGTGCCAGCAGCTTCGCAGGGAACTATGGCTACACCTTC. It is translated as CASSFAGNYGYTF. Full variable domain (remainder filled in from reference TRBV7-2 and TRBJ1-2): GAGVSQSPSNKVTEKGKDVELRCDPISGHTALYWYRQSLGQGLEFLIYFQGNSAPDKSGLPSDRFSAERTGGSVSTLTIQRTQQEDSAVYLCASSFAGNYGYTFGSGTRLTVV.

The rearrangement joins TRBV29-1 to TRBJ1-1; D unresolved. The CDR3 sequence is 13 residues long. Germline V lookup: CDR1 SQVTM, CDR2 ANQGSEA. The V end was cut by 3 bases, the J end by 0 bases, with 8 bases between. The CDR3, as DNA: TGCAGCGTTGATGCGGGCTTGAACACTGAAGCTTTCTTT. Its protein product is CSVDAGLNTEAFF.

The V call is TRBV30, the J call TRBJ1-3; D might be TRBD1 (6 bases). V lost 4 bases, J lost 0 bases, and 13 bases lay in between. The CDR3 has 15 residues. Germline V gives CDR1 GTSNPN, CDR2 SVGIG (reference sequence). The CDR3 DNA is TGTGCCTGGAACGGCAGGGGTCTCTCTGGAAACACCATATATTTT. This encodes CAWNGRGLSGNTIYF.

This clone has ten or more counts. This sequence joins TRBV9 and TRBJ2-2; a possible D gene is TRBD2 (6 bases). The germline V and J ends were trimmed by 5 bases and 2 bases, with 7 bases remaining between them. Per the germline V gene, CDR1 is SGDLS and CDR2 is YYNGEE. This CDR3 region has 13 residues. The CDR3 DNA reads TGTGCCAGCAGTAGCGGAAACACCGGGGAGCTGTTTTTT. This translates into CASSSGNTGELFF.

This chain uses TRBV21-1 with TRBJ2-3; the table names TRBD2, a call not compared with the DNA. TRBV21-1 is a listed pseudogene. The CDR3 has 14 residues. The CDR3 loop reads CASSKREGADTQYF. The CDR3 DNA follows: TGTGCCAGCAGCAAAAGGGAGGGGGCAGATACGCAGTATTTT.

The chain links TRBV27 to TRBJ1-2, with no clear D. The germline V and J ends were trimmed by 6 bases and 0 bases, with 11 bases remaining between them. This CDR3 spans 14 amino acids. From germline, CDR1 is MNHEY and CDR2 SMNVEV (reference sequence). The DNA of the CDR3 is TGTGCCAGCAGCCGAACAGTAACTAACTATGGCTACACCTTC. It translates to CASSRTVTNYGYTF.